Following are 21 T cell receptor beta chains from one sample sequenced in a study of T cells in localized non-small cell lung cancer. This table comes from immunoSEQ multiplex PCR, and its TCRdb copy is limited to in-frame clones, with some not included. The sample holds tens of thousands of clones; about 88% are singletons and the top ten take around 32%. Source: peripheral blood, taken before any cancer treatment. The origin of the receptors is a male donor at least 60 years old with stage I squamous cell lung carcinoma.

This clone appeared a few times. This chain connects TRBV4-1 to TRBJ1-1; perhaps TRBD1 as D (5 bases). The V end lost 0 bases, the J end lost 5 bases, and 16 bases lay between the germline ends. The germline V gene has CDR1 MGHRA and CDR2 YSYEKL. The CDR3 spans 16 residues. The CDR3 bases are TGCGCCAGCAGCCAAGAACCCGTCCGGGGGGGGACTGAAGCTTTCTTT. It is translated as CASSQEPVRGGTEAFF.

The chain combines TRBV11-2 with TRBJ2-2, with unresolved D. This CDR3 has 16 amino acids. Looked up from germline, CDR1 is SGHAT and CDR2 is FQNNGV. V lost 5 bases, J lost 0 bases, and 13 bases lay in between. CDR3 in DNA: TGTGCCAGCAGCCCCCGCCAAGCCGCGAACACCGGGGAGCTGTTTTTT. This codes for CASSPRQAANTGELFF.

The chain has TRBV7-2 and TRBJ1-4; D gene unclear. There are 15 residues in the CDR3. Germline V gives CDR1 SGHTA, CDR2 FQGNSA. With 0 bases removed from V and 3 bases from J, the gap between germline ends came to 8 bases. Written as DNA, the CDR3 is TGTGCCAGCAGCTTAGCGGGGTCAGCTAATGAAAAACTGTTTTTT. Encoded protein: CASSLAGSANEKLFF.

The chain recombines TRBV7-2 with TRBJ2-1; unclear D gene. Per the germline V gene, CDR1 is SGHTA and CDR2 is FQGNSA. The germline V and J ends were trimmed by 2 bases and 9 bases, with 11 bases remaining between them. This CDR3 region has 13 residues. CDR3 DNA: TGTGCCAGCAGCTTAAGCCAACTGCGTGAGCAGTTCTTC. The encoded protein is CASSLSQLREQFF.

The rearrangement uses TRBV9 and TRBJ1-5, with unresolved D. V lost 0 bases and J 11 bases, leaving 12 bases between the germline ends. The V gene's germline CDR1 is SGDLS and CDR2 YYNGEE. This CDR3 comprises 13 residues. CDR3 bases: TGTGCCAGCAGCGTAGCGCCTGACACGGCCCAGCATTTT. Amino acid sequence: CASSVAPDTAQHF.

In its sample, this clone was seen once. The chain links TRBV30 to TRBJ2-1, with D maybe TRBD2 (7 bases). Germline CDR1 is GTSNPN and CDR2 is SVGIG (reference sequence). CDR3 size: 15 residues. Trimming removed 2 bases from V and 8 bases from J, with 19 bases in between. CDR3 DNA: TGTGCCTGGAGTAAGGGGGGGTTTGGGGTCGATGAGCAGTTCTTC. Translating it yields CAWSKGGFGVDEQFF.

The chain joins TRBV11-2 to TRBJ2-3, with a tentative D call TRBD2 (6 bases). In germline, CDR1 is SGHAT, CDR2 FQNNGV. The CDR3 length is 15 residues. Trimming removed 1 base at V and 3 bases at J, with 11 bases between. CDR3: CASSLGSGETDTQYF. Here the CDR3 DNA reads TGTGCCAGCAGCTTAGGGTCGGGGGAGACAGATACGCAGTATTTT.

The chain uses TRBV7-8 and TRBJ2-2; TRBD2 matches 7 bases. V was clipped by 3 bases and J by 6 bases; unmatched bases: 7. The length of the CDR3 is 15 residues. Germline lookup yields CDR1 SGHVS and CDR2 FQNEAQ. DNA of the CDR3: TGTGCCAGCAGCTTTCTAGCGGTCGGGGCCGGGGAGCTGTTTTTT. This sequence encodes CASSFLAVGAGELFF.

The V and J genes are TRBV21-1 and TRBJ2-3; the table's D gene call, TRBD1, was not cross checked with the DNA. TRBV21-1 is given as a pseudogene. This CDR3 spans 11 amino acids. The CDR3 here is CASSLRQGQYF. In DNA, the CDR3 is TGTGCCAGCAGCCTTCGACAGGGGCAGTATTTT.

The chain links TRBV2 to TRBJ1-2; D is unclear. This CDR3 is built from 14 residues. CDR1 SNHLY and CDR2 FYNNEI come from the germline V gene. V shed 3 bases and J shed 8 bases, with 16 bases lying between them. CDR3 sequence reads: CASSELWGRRGYTF. DNA for the CDR3: TGTGCCAGCAGTGAGCTATGGGGTCGAAGAGGCTACACCTTC.

The chain is built from TRBV7-3 and TRBJ1-1; no clear D. Trimming removed 1 base at V and 1 base at J, with 4 bases between. This CDR3 has 13 residues. CDR1 is SGHTA and CDR2 is FQGTGA in the germline V gene. In DNA form, the CDR3 reads TGTGCCAGCAGCTTAAGCCAGAACACTGAAGCTTTCTTT. Protein: CASSLSQNTEAFF. The full variable domain, its missing parts supplied by reference TRBV7-3 and TRBJ1-1, is GAGVSQTPSNKVTEKGKYVELRCDPISGHTALYWYRQSLGQGPEFLIYFQGTGAADDSGLPNDRFFAVRPEGSVSTLKIQRTERGDSAVYLCASSLSQNTEAFFGQGTRLTVV.

As DNA, the CDR3 is TGCAGCGCCTCTAGCGGGGGTAAGGATACGCAGTATTTT. Its translation: CSASSGGKDTQYF. The chain employs TRBV29-1 and TRBJ2-3, with 10 bases matching TRBD2. Germline V gene lookup returns CDR1 SQVTM and CDR2 ANQGSEA. V dropped 7 bases and J dropped 6; count of bases not matched to a gene: 7. The CDR3 runs 13 residues.

The chain uses TRBV6-5 and TRBJ2-7; D gene ambiguous. The germline CDR1 and CDR2 sequences are MNHEY and SVGAGI. Deletions cut 7 bases from V and 1 base from J, with 11 bases between. This CDR3 is 13 amino acids long. CDR3 protein: CASIPDPSYEQYF. CDR3 coding DNA: TGTGCCAGCATCCCGGACCCGTCCTACGAGCAGTACTTC.

This rearrangement joins TRBV4-1 to TRBJ2-2, with no clear D. V lost 0 bases to trimming and J lost 1 base, with 9 bases between them. CDR3 length equals 16 residues. Per germline, CDR1 MGHRA and CDR2 YSYEKL. The DNA of the CDR3 is TGCGCCAGCAGCCAAGATCCAGGAATGAACACCGGGGAGCTGTTTTTT. Protein sequence: CASSQDPGMNTGELFF.

The rearrangement joins TRBV9 to TRBJ2-3; 10 bases agree with TRBD2. The CDR3 totals 17 residues. Germline V gene sequence: CDR1 SGDLS, CDR2 YYNGEE. Trimming removed 6 bases from V and 0 bases from J; junction bases left unmatched: 10. In DNA form, the CDR3 reads TGTGCCAGCACTGGGACTAGCGCTAGTCCTAGCACAGATACGCAGTATTTT. Its translation: CASTGTSASPSTDTQYF.

The sample holds one count of this clone. The gene calls are TRBV4-1 and TRBJ2-3, with no clear D. V was shortened by 1 base and J by 1 base, with 12 bases between the two germline ends. This CDR3 comprises 16 residues. Per germline, CDR1 MGHRA and CDR2 YSYEKL. For the CDR3, the DNA is TGCGCCAGCAGCCAAGGGTGGGGTTATGGCACAGATACGCAGTATTTT. This codes for CASSQGWGYGTDTQYF.

The chain recombines TRBV5-1 with TRBJ1-1; D is perhaps TRBD1 (5 bases). CDR3 length: 12 residues. V was clipped by 6 bases and J by 7 bases, with 13 bases between them. Per the germline V gene, CDR1 is SGHRS and CDR2 is YFSETQ. The CDR3 bases are TGCGCCAGCAAGCTGGGGCAGCGTGAAGCTTTCTTT. Protein sequence: CASKLGQREAFF.

The V and J genes are TRBV9 and TRBJ2-3; D is perhaps TRBD2 (5 bases). CDR3 size: 15 residues. V gave up 0 bases and J gave up 3 bases, with 11 bases separating them. Germline-derived CDR1 and CDR2 are SGDLS and YYNGEE. The CDR3 DNA reads TGTGCCAGCAGCGTAGATCAGCGGAGGACAGATACGCAGTATTTT. This translates into CASSVDQRRTDTQYF.

The chain combines TRBV4-1 with TRBJ2-2; 9 bases map to TRBD2. CDR1 and CDR2 (germline): MGHRA, YSYEKL. Trimming at V came to 2 bases and at J to 6 bases, leaving 10 bases not matched to a gene. The CDR3 contains 17 residues. CDR3 amino acids: CASSQLPLAGWAGELFF. The CDR3 nucleotides read TGCGCCAGCAGCCAACTTCCTCTAGCGGGATGGGCCGGGGAGCTGTTTTTT.

The V gene is TRBV11-2, the J gene TRBJ1-6; 7 bases line up with TRBD1. Germline loops: CDR1 SGHAT, CDR2 FQNNGV. The CDR3 has 14 amino acids. Unmatched junction bases numbered 4, after V lost 1 base and J lost 10 bases. The CDR3 reads CASSLAGGYSPLHF. The CDR3 nucleotides read TGTGCCAGCAGCTTAGCAGGGGGTTACTCACCCCTCCACTTT.

The chain uses TRBV7-9 and TRBJ1-5; 9 bases line up with TRBD1. The germline V gene has CDR1 SEHNR and CDR2 FQNEAQ (reference sequence). There are 14 residues in the CDR3. V shed 4 bases and J 4 bases; nucleotides not matched to a gene: 2. CDR3 DNA: TGTGCCAGCAGCTCGGGACAGGGTAATCAGCCCCAGCATTTT. This gives the protein CASSSGQGNQPQHF.